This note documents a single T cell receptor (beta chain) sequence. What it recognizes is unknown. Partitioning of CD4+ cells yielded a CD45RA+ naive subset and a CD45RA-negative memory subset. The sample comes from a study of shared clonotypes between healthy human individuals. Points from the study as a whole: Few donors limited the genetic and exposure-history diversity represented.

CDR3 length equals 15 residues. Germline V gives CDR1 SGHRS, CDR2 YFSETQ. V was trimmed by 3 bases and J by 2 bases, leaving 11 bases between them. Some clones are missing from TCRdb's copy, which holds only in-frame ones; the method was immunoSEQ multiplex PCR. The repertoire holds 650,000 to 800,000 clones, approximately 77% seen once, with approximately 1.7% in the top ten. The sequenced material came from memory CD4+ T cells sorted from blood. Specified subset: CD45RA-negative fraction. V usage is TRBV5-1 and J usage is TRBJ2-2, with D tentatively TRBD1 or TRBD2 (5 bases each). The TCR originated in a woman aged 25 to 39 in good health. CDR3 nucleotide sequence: TGCGCCAGCAGCTCCGGGACCCTTAACACCGGGGAGCTGTTTTTT. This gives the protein CASSSGTLNTGELFF.